One sample yielded the 19 T cell receptor beta chains listed below, sequenced in a study of cytomegalovirus exposure and HLA in healthy donors. PCR was performed using 60 Vbeta and 13 Jbeta primers. Clones were sequenced by immunoSEQ multiplex PCR, and TCRdb holds only the in-frame ones, with some missing. The table shows approximately 140,000 clones, with approximately 80% occurring only once. The sequencing input was PBMCs. These receptors were taken from a girl aged 2 to 9 in good health and CMV-seronegative.

The genes are TRBV7-9 and TRBJ1-4; tentatively, D is TRBD1 (6 bases). This CDR3 contains 14 residues. Per germline, CDR1 SEHNR and CDR2 FQNEAQ (reference sequence). Trimming stripped 5 bases from V and 8 bases from J, with 15 bases between. CDR3 sequence: CASSSGGAGEKLFF. For the CDR3, the DNA is TGTGCCAGCAGCAGCGGGGGCGCCGGGGAAAAACTGTTTTTT.

The rearrangement uses TRBV30 and TRBJ1-1, with D uncertain. The CDR3 has 13 amino acids. V lost 0 bases and J 1 base, leaving 6 bases between the germline ends. Germline CDR1 is GTSNPN and CDR2 is SVGIG (reference sequence). The CDR3 DNA is TGTGCCTGGAGTGTTACTGAGAACACTGAAGCTTTCTTT. Encoded protein: CAWSVTENTEAFF.

This chain uses TRBV5-1 with TRBJ2-1; D is possibly TRBD2 (5 bases). The CDR3 is made up of 12 amino acids. Trimming took off 5 bases at V and 7 bases at J, with 10 bases between the two ends. Germline V gene lookup returns CDR1 SGHRS and CDR2 YFSETQ. CDR3 protein: CASRGLSNEQFF. The DNA of the CDR3 is TGCGCCAGCAGAGGACTGTCAAATGAGCAGTTCTTC.

The rearrangement joins TRBV6-6 to TRBJ2-7; 7 bases match TRBD1. The germline V gene encodes CDR1 MNHNY and CDR2 SVGAGI (reference sequence). CDR3 size: 15 residues. Trimming at V came to 2 bases and at J to 3 bases, leaving 7 bases not matched to a gene. In DNA form, the CDR3 reads TGTGCCAGCAGTTACATTTGGGACAGCCACTACGAGCAGTACTTC. This gives the protein CASSYIWDSHYEQYF.

The genes are TRBV19 and TRBJ2-3; D remains unclear. This CDR3 contains 16 residues. The V end lost 1 base, the J end lost 0 bases, and 11 bases lay between the germline ends. Per germline, CDR1 LNHDA and CDR2 SQIVND (reference sequence). Here the CDR3 reads CASSIVPGFSTDTQYF. The DNA for the CDR3 is TGTGCCAGTAGTATAGTACCAGGTTTTAGCACAGATACGCAGTATTTT.

This clone showed up just a few times. DNA of the CDR3: TGTGCCAGCAGTTCCTCCAGGGGACAGCGCCTATACGGCTACACCTTC. Translation: CASSSSRGQRLYGYTF. V and J are TRBV28 and TRBJ1-2; 7 bases fit TRBD1. This CDR3 spans 16 amino acids. Trimming cost V 4 bases and J 8 bases; bases outside gene matches: 16. In germline, CDR1 is MDHEN, CDR2 SYDVKM.

The CDR3 protein is CASSENERGNQPQHF. DNA of the CDR3: TGTGCCAGCAGTGAAAACGAGAGAGGGAATCAGCCCCAGCATTTT. The chain employs TRBV25-1 and TRBJ1-5, with D unresolved. CDR1 is MGHDK, CDR2 SYGVNS, per germline. The CDR3 sequence is 15 residues long. V dropped 2 bases and J dropped 4 bases, with 12 bases sitting between them.

This sequence joins TRBV30 and TRBJ2-3; TRBD2 matches at 8 bases. Germline V gene lookup returns CDR1 GTSNPN and CDR2 SVGIG (reference sequence). The CDR3 spans 16 residues. V shed 7 bases and J 3 bases; nucleotides not matched to a gene: 15. Here the CDR3 reads CAYSAGARFGTDTQYF. CDR3 nucleotides: TGTGCCTACTCAGCGGGAGCGCGGTTTGGTACAGATACGCAGTATTTT.

The V gene is TRBV9, the J gene TRBJ1-1; 7 bases match TRBD1. Germline trimming cut 0 bases from V and 2 bases from J; bases unmatched to any gene: 4. This CDR3 has 15 amino acids. Germline CDR1 reads SGDLS; CDR2 reads YYNGEE. Here the CDR3 DNA reads TGTGCCAGCAGCGTAGAGGGACAGCCAAACACTGAAGCTTTCTTT. It is translated as CASSVEGQPNTEAFF.

This clone has more than one count but fewer than ten. The chain links TRBV4-1 to TRBJ2-1, with 8 bases matching TRBD2. The CDR3 loop spans 16 amino acids. Germline lookup yields CDR1 MGHRA and CDR2 YSYEKL. Germline trimming cut 3 bases from V and 4 bases from J; bases unmatched to any gene: 8. In DNA, the CDR3 is TGCGCCAGCAGCCATCATACTAGCGGAGCATACAATGAGCAGTTCTTC. This sequence encodes CASSHHTSGAYNEQFF.

The genes are TRBV4-2 and TRBJ2-7; 10 bases align to TRBD2. The V gene's germline CDR1 is LGHNA and CDR2 YNFKEQ. J lost 0 bases, V lost 1 base, and 0 bases had no gene match. The CDR3 loop spans 15 amino acids. CDR3 sequence: CASSQGLAGSYEQYF. The DNA of the CDR3 is TGTGCCAGCAGCCAAGGACTAGCGGGCTCCTACGAGCAGTACTTC.

The chain joins TRBV27 to TRBJ2-7; a weak D match, TRBD1 (6 bases). Germline-derived CDR1 and CDR2 are MNHEY and SMNVEV (reference sequence). The CDR3 extends over 17 amino acids. V was pared by 2 bases and J by 0 bases, with 17 bases between. CDR3: CASSLARGNSVSYEQYF. CDR3 coding DNA: TGTGCCAGCAGTTTAGCCAGGGGCAATAGCGTCTCCTACGAGCAGTACTTC.

The chain couples TRBV7-9 to TRBJ1-4, with 8 bases identical to TRBD1. In germline, CDR1 is SEHNR, CDR2 FQNEAQ (reference sequence). The J segment lost 5 bases and the V segment lost 5 bases, leaving 10 bases of the junction unmatched. CDR3 size: 16 residues. The CDR3 is CASSHKQGELNEKLFF. CDR3 in DNA: TGTGCCAGCAGCCACAAACAGGGGGAGCTGAATGAAAAACTGTTTTTT.

A note on this clone: This sequence may be a read error, since a much larger clone differs from it by one base. This same CDR3 is encoded by further DNA sequences in the sample. The chain has TRBV9 and TRBJ2-1; 9 bases are shared with TRBD2. V was pared by 2 bases and J by 0 bases, with 0 bases of the junction left unmatched. Germline values: CDR1 SGDLS, CDR2 YYNGEE. The CDR3 is made up of 15 amino acids. The CDR3 is CASSVSGSSYNEQFF. CDR3 DNA sequence: TGTGCCAGCAGCGTTAGCGGGAGCTCCTACAATGAGCAGTTCTTC.

The chain carries TRBV4-1 and TRBJ2-2, with 7 bases matching TRBD1. V was pared by 7 bases and J by 0 bases, with 8 bases of the junction left unmatched. Germline V lookup: CDR1 MGHRA, CDR2 YSYEKL. This CDR3 has 16 amino acids. For the CDR3, the DNA is TGCGCCAGCACCCTCTACACAGGGGCGAACACCGGGGAGCTGTTTTTT. Translation: CASTLYTGANTGELFF.

This rearrangement joins TRBV7-2 to TRBJ1-2; D unresolved. The germline gives CDR1 SGHTA, CDR2 FQGNSA. The CDR3 runs 13 residues. Trimming pared 1 base from V and 3 bases from J, leaving 6 bases between. This CDR3 reads CASSLGVDYGYTF. CDR3 DNA: TGTGCCAGCAGCTTAGGTGTAGACTATGGCTACACCTTC.

The rearrangement joins TRBV4-1 to TRBJ2-7; 10 positions agree with TRBD1. The V gene end was trimmed by 2 bases and the J gene end by 5 bases; junction bases not matched to a gene: 9. Germline CDR1 MGHRA, CDR2 YSYEKL. The CDR3 covers 16 residues. This chain's CDR3 is CASSQPGQGIGHEQYF. The DNA for the CDR3 is TGCGCCAGCAGCCAACCGGGACAGGGGATAGGACACGAGCAGTACTTC.

The genes are TRBV5-1 and TRBJ1-4, with TRBD1 matching 9 bases. CDR1 is SGHRS, CDR2 YFSETQ, per germline. J lost 6 bases, V lost 3 bases, and 3 bases had no gene match. The CDR3 consists of 14 residues. The CDR3 region is CASSSGQGYEKLFF. The CDR3 DNA sequence: TGCGCCAGCAGCTCCGGACAGGGGTATGAAAAACTGTTTTTT. The full variable domain, its missing parts supplied by reference TRBV5-1 and TRBJ1-4, is KAGVTQTPRYLIKTRGQQVTLSCSPISGHRSVSWYQQTPGQGLQFLFEYFSETQRNKGNFPGRFSGRQFSNSRSEMNVSTLELGDSALYLCASSSGQGYEKLFFGSGTQLSVL.

This chain connects TRBV5-4 to TRBJ2-4; 11 nucleotides match TRBD2. After removal of 0 bases from V and 1 base from J, the junction contained 6 bases not matched to a gene. This CDR3 comprises 18 residues. The germline gives CDR1 SGHNT, CDR2 YYREEE (reference sequence). The CDR3 region is CASSLGVAGGMAKNIQYF. The CDR3 region has the DNA TGTGCCAGCAGCTTGGGGGTAGCGGGAGGGATGGCCAAAAACATTCAGTACTTC.